Shown below are 14 T cell receptor beta chains from a single sample sequenced in a study of blood T cells in healthy people across ages. A J-beta primer mix and a sample-barcoded 5' primer were used in a second PCR of roughly 7 to 12 cycles. TCRdb reprocessed the 5' RACE reads with MiXCR, giving one entry per CDR3 protein. The repertoire holds about 640,000 distinct CDR3 sequences, with roughly 58% as singletons. The sample comprised blood. These receptors were collected from a man between 60 and 75 years old in good health.

V and J are TRBV3-1 and TRBJ1-2; D perhaps matches TRBD1 (5 bases). This CDR3 has 13 residues. CDR1 is LGHDT and CDR2 is YNNKEL in the germline V gene (reference sequence). The V end was cut by 3 bases, the J end by 4 bases, with 9 bases between. The CDR3 DNA follows: TGTGCCAGCAGCCAGGGAACAGGCTATGGCTACACCTTC. It translates to CASSQGTGYGYTF. The entire variable domain, with the rest obtained from reference TRBV3-1 and TRBJ1-2, is as follows: DTAVSQTPKYLVTQMGNDKSIKCEQNLGHDTMYWYKQDSKKFLKIMFSYNNKELIINETVPNRFSPKSPDKAHLNLHINSLELGDSAVYFCASSQGTGYGYTFGSGTRLTVV.

V usage is TRBV3-1 and J usage is TRBJ2-3; TRBD2 matches at 7 bases. Germline V lookup: CDR1 LGHDT, CDR2 YNNKEL (reference sequence). V was pared by 0 bases and J by 2 bases, with 5 bases of the junction left unmatched. This CDR3 comprises 16 residues. CDR3 amino acids: CASSQESTSATDTQYF. Written as DNA, the CDR3 is TGTGCCAGCAGCCAAGAGTCCACTAGCGCCACAGATACGCAGTATTTT.

The chain combines TRBV27 with TRBJ2-7, with 9 bases matching TRBD2. The CDR3 covers 15 residues. The V gene's germline CDR1 is MNHEY and CDR2 SMNVEV (reference sequence). The V segment lost 5 bases and the J segment 3 bases; nucleotides outside the gene matches: 8. The CDR3 is CASSPQRGAIYEQYF. CDR3 bases: TGTGCCAGCAGTCCCCAGCGGGGGGCCATCTACGAGCAGTACTTC.

This rearrangement joins TRBV10-3 to TRBJ2-5; tentatively, D is TRBD2 (6 bases). The J call is uncertain, as TRBJ2-7 better fits the DNA end. Germline V gives CDR1 ENHRY, CDR2 SYGVKD. The CDR3 covers 17 residues. The CDR3, as DNA: TGTGCCATCAGTGAGAGCGTCAGGGCGGGGTCGGGGGACGAGCAGTACTTC. Translated, it gives CAISESVRAGSGDEQYF.

This clonotype has only a few counts. The chain has TRBV7-2 and TRBJ2-6; D unclear. The germline gives CDR1 SGHTA, CDR2 FQGNSA. The V end lost 2 bases, the J end lost 0 bases, and 5 bases lay between the germline ends. The CDR3 totals 15 residues. DNA for the CDR3: TGTGCCAGCAGCTTACGGATCTCTGGGGCCAACGTCCTGACTTTC. As protein: CASSLRISGANVLTF.

The chain combines TRBV7-2 with TRBJ1-1; 8 nucleotides match TRBD1. Unmatched junction bases numbered 10, after V lost 5 bases and J lost 11 bases. CDR3 size: 13 residues. Germline values: CDR1 SGHTA, CDR2 FQGNSA. The CDR3 DNA is TGTGCCAGCAGCCGCGGACAGGGCAGCGCGGCTTTCTTT. Protein sequence: CASSRGQGSAAFF.

The chain carries TRBV27 and TRBJ2-1, with 13 bases lining up with TRBD2. The CDR3 extends over 14 amino acids. Trimming took 5 bases from V and 9 from J; bases not matched to a gene: 4. Germline CDR1 is MNHEY and CDR2 is SMNVEV (reference sequence). The CDR3 DNA follows: TGTGCCAGCAGTACTAGCGGGGGGGCCTTTGAGCAGTTCTTC. As protein: CASSTSGGAFEQFF.

V gene TRBV12-3 or TRBV12-4 combines with J gene TRBJ2-7, with 7 bases aligning to TRBD1. The CDR3 spans 14 residues. Unmatched junction bases numbered 4, after V lost 3 bases and J lost 2 bases. The DNA of the CDR3 is TGTGCCAGCAGTTTTCCGGGACAGCCCTACGAGCAGTACTTC. It specifies CASSFPGQPYEQYF.

The chain joins TRBV20-1 to TRBJ1-5; D might be TRBD1 (5 bases). V dropped 4 bases and J dropped 2 bases, with 9 bases sitting between them. The CDR3 covers 13 residues. Germline V gene lookup returns CDR1 DFQATT and CDR2 SNEGSKA (reference sequence). In nucleotides, the CDR3 is TGCAGTGCTATGGGGCGGGGCAATCAGCCCCAGCATTTT. This codes for CSAMGRGNQPQHF.

The chain is built from TRBV9 and TRBJ2-1; D may be TRBD2 (5 bases). CDR3 length: 14 residues. V lost 3 bases to trimming and J lost 4 bases, with 11 bases between them. Germline CDR1 reads SGDLS; CDR2 reads YYNGEE. The chain's CDR3 is CASSASGSYNEQFF. The DNA for the CDR3 is TGTGCCAGCAGCGCGAGCGGCTCGTACAATGAGCAGTTCTTC.

The table lists this clonotype with a count of one. This rearrangement joins TRBV20-1 to TRBJ2-3; the D gene could be TRBD1 or TRBD2 (5 bases each). The germline V and J ends were trimmed by 0 bases and 2 bases, with 15 bases remaining between them. The CDR3 consists of 16 residues. Germline values: CDR1 DFQATT, CDR2 SNEGSKA (reference sequence). The DNA of the CDR3 is TGCAGTGCTAGAGATACCGTCGGGGCGTACACAGATACGCAGTATTTT. This codes for CSARDTVGAYTDTQYF.

This clonotype was seen repeatedly, ten times or more. Here the CDR3 DNA reads TGCAGTGCTAAAGGGGGCAATTCACCCCTCCACTTT. This encodes CSAKGGNSPLHF. This chain uses TRBV20-1 with TRBJ1-6; 7 nucleotides agree with TRBD1. The germline CDR1 and CDR2 sequences are DFQATT and SNEGSKA (reference sequence). Unmatched junction bases numbered 1, after V lost 4 bases and J lost 7 bases. The CDR3 runs 12 residues.

This clonotype was seen a single time. The genes are TRBV28 and TRBJ1-2; D remains ambiguous. Trimming stripped 2 bases from V and 2 bases from J, with 12 bases between. This CDR3 has 15 amino acids. CDR1 is MDHEN, CDR2 SYDVKM, per germline. CDR3 nucleotides: TGTGCCAGCAGTTTAGGCGGACTTTCAAACTATGGCTACACCTTC. Translating it yields CASSLGGLSNYGYTF.

In this sample, this clonotype turned up many times. V gene TRBV25-1 combines with J gene TRBJ1-2, with 12 bases lining up with TRBD1. The V and J ends lost 4 bases and 4 bases, in that order; junction bases with no gene match: 4. The CDR3 sequence is 15 residues long. CDR1 is MGHDK and CDR2 is SYGVNS in the germline V gene. In DNA, the CDR3 is TGTGCCAGCAGTGCCGGGACAGGGGGCCCCTATGGCTACACCTTC. Translated, it gives CASSAGTGGPYGYTF.